The present TCR beta chain was sequenced within a study of blood T cell repertoires in COVID-19. Data came from immunoSEQ multiplex PCR; TCRdb stores just in-frame clones and leaves some out. The sample yields about 530,000 clones, about 89% seen once. The CDR3 extends over 13 amino acids. Germline lookup yields CDR1 SEHNR and CDR2 FQNEAQ (reference sequence). J was trimmed by 5 bases and V by 4 bases; bases with no gene match: 2. Sequencing was done on a sample of peripheral blood. V gene TRBV7-9 combines with J gene TRBJ1-2; 9 bases fit TRBD1. The receptor was isolated from a woman in her fifties or sixties with COVID-19, enrolled during active disease. The CDR3 nucleotides are TGTGCCAGCAGCTCGGGACAGGGTTATGGCTACACCTTC. It is translated as CASSSGQGYGYTF.